This T cell receptor (beta chain) was sequenced during a study of early T cells in non-severe SARS-CoV-2 infection. Whole-study results and caveats: Lookups in VDJdb leaned toward anti-spike CD8 responses and missed private and CD4 specificities.

One entry per CDR3 protein, called by TCRdb with MiXCR from the 5' RACE reads. The data hold some 38,000 distinct CDR3 sequences, with around 5% observed a single time. This clonotype was detected ten times or more. What it recognizes is unknown. CDR1 is DFQATT and CDR2 is SNEGSKA in the germline V gene (reference sequence). The V and J ends lost 4 bases and 8 bases respectively, with 15 bases between them. The CDR3 sequence is 13 residues long. This TCR was recovered from an adult who was a healthcare worker with PCR-confirmed SARS-CoV-2 infection or an uninfected control (not recorded which). The sample comprised whole blood. The chain joins TRBV20-1 to TRBJ2-4; D gene uncertain. The CDR3 region is CSATGPPRDIQYF. The CDR3 DNA reads as TGCAGTGCTACCGGGCCGCCCCGGGACATTCAGTACTTC.